This note documents a single T cell receptor beta chain sequence. The antigen is unknown. The source of the sample is a study of identifying expanded T cells in peripheral blood. Data came from immunoSEQ multiplex PCR; TCRdb stores just in-frame clones and leaves some out. The sample consists of about 58,000 clones, approximately 89% of them appearing once. Healthy donors had no documented immune events, such as infections, while sampled. The ends lost 4 bases at V and 3 bases at J; junction bases unmatched: 6. CDR1 and CDR2 from the germline V gene are SNHLY and FYNNEI. The CDR3 covers 15 residues. Study results and limitations: Technical replicates showed approximately 1.2 changed clones; approximately two weeks approximately 16; four weeks 19.

The chain employs TRBV2 and TRBJ1-2; 9 bases agree with TRBD1. Sequencing used blood. This receptor was identified in a person between 18 and 69 years old in good health. This chain's CDR3 is CASSGGTGTDYGYTF. The DNA for the CDR3 is TGTGCCAGCAGTGGAGGGACAGGGACAGACTATGGCTACACCTTC.